Listed below are T cell receptor beta chains from one sample, sequenced in a study of neurological immune-mediated disorders. From the 5' RACE reads, TCRdb called clonotypes with MiXCR, one entry per CDR3 protein. The sample contains approximately 46,000 distinct CDR3 sequences, about 9.1% of which appear only once. The sample comprised PBMCs. Receptors were obtained from a woman between 35 and 50 years old in good health. Both conserved end residues are part of each CDR3. The D gene is left open where the match is weak. A row's size may be missing; if present it is once, few, many or a size class.

V gene,D gene,J gene,clone size,CDR3 protein,CDR3 DNA
TRBV10-3,-,TRBJ1-2,many,CAISESGGADGYTF,TGTGCCATCAGTGAGTCCGGGGGCGCGGATGGCTACACCTTC
TRBV12-3/TRBV12-4,TRBD2,TRBJ2-1,-,CSSSLLTSGRRYNEQFF,TGTTCCAGCAGCCTATTGACTAGCGGGAGGAGATACAATGAGCAGTTCTTC
TRBV24-1,-,TRBJ2-1,many,CATSDRGYNEQFF,TGTGCCACCAGTGATCGAGGCTACAATGAGCAGTTCTTC
TRBV4-3,TRBD2,TRBJ2-7,-,CASSQALTSRHEQYF,TGCGCCAGCAGCCAAGCCCTGACTAGCCGGCACGAGCAGTACTTC
TRBV5-5,-,TRBJ2-7,many,CASSLAPPAGEQYF,TGTGCCAGCAGCCTGGCGCCTCCCGCCGGGGAGCAGTACTTC
TRBV14,-,TRBJ2-1,many,CASSQDGESSYNEQFF,TGTGCCAGCAGCCAAGATGGGGAGAGCTCCTACAATGAGCAGTTCTTC
TRBV5-1,TRBD1,TRBJ2-7,many,CASSPIPGTGGGYEQYF,TGCGCCAGCAGCCCAATCCCCGGGACAGGAGGCGGATACGAGCAGTACTTC
TRBV5-1,-,TRBJ2-1,many,CASSLVLRGTHPHNEQFF,TGCGCCAGCAGCTTGGTTCTTCGGGGCACCCACCCACACAATGAGCAGTTCTTC
TRBV5-1,TRBD1,TRBJ1-3,once,CTSSLEGQEGNTIYF,TGCACCAGCAGCTTGGAGGGACAGGAAGGAAACACCATATATTTT
TRBV7-2,TRBD1,TRBJ2-7,many,CASSFDRDSLYEQYF,TGTGCCAGCAGCTTTGATCGGGACAGCCTCTACGAGCAGTACTTC
TRBV5-1,-,TRBJ1-2,many,CASSLASGGGYTF,TGCGCCAGCAGCTTGGCAAGCGGAGGTGGCTACACCTTC
TRBV5-1,-,TRBJ1-3,many,CASRWETGTSGNTIYF,TGCGCCAGCAGATGGGAGACAGGAACGTCTGGAAACACCATATATTTT
TRBV20-1,TRBD1,TRBJ2-2,-,CSARRQGLADTLFF,TGCAGTGCGCGTCGACAGGGCTTGGCAGATACGCTGTTTTTT
TRBV5-1,TRBD1,TRBJ2-5,few,CASSGRGQGETQYF,TGCGCCAGCAGCGGACGGGGACAGGGCGAGACCCAGTACTTC
TRBV20-1,-,TRBJ1-2,many,CSAPHPIMGRNYGYTF,TGCAGTGCTCCCCATCCCATCATGGGGAGGAACTATGGCTACACCTTC
TRBV20-1,TRBD2,TRBJ2-5,many,CSARRTGTSGVGQETQYF,TGCAGTGCTAGACGTACCGGGACTAGCGGGGTTGGCCAAGAGACCCAGTACTTC
TRBV18,-,TRBJ1-3,few,CASSGAVQHSGNTIYF,TGTGCCAGCTCTGGGGCTGTGCAGCACTCTGGAAACACCATATATTTT
TRBV10-3,TRBD2,TRBJ2-5,-,CATGRSFGTSGRVSVETQYF,TGTGCCACCGGCCGGAGTTTCGGGACTAGCGGGAGGGTTAGTGTGGAGACCCAGTACTTC
TRBV11-2,-,TRBJ2-1,few,CASSLGYGDYNEQFF,TGTGCCAGCAGCTTAGGGTACGGGGATTACAATGAGCAGTTCTTC
TRBV11-3,-,TRBJ2-1,many,CASSSEDRQYNEQFF,TGTGCCAGCAGCTCTGAGGACAGACAATACAATGAGCAGTTCTTC
TRBV12-3/TRBV12-4,TRBD2,TRBJ2-5,many,CASSGMVSGGARETQYF,TGTGCCAGCAGTGGGATGGTGAGCGGGGGGGCCCGGGAGACCCAGTACTTC
TRBV7-8,TRBD1,TRBJ1-4,many,CASSSGTGAEKLFF,TGTGCCAGCAGTTCCGGGACAGGGGCTGAAAAACTGTTTTTT
TRBV5-4,-,TRBJ1-5,many,CASSLDPNQPQHF,TGTGCCAGCAGCTTGGATCCGAATCAGCCCCAGCATTTT
TRBV7-2,TRBD1,TRBJ1-6,many,CASSRDRGGTYNSPLHF,TGTGCCAGCAGCCGTGACAGGGGAGGGACCTATAATTCACCCCTCCACTTT
TRBV4-3,-,TRBJ2-1,many,CASSQAWGNSYNEQFF,TGCGCCAGCAGCCAAGCATGGGGCAATTCCTACAATGAGCAGTTCTTC
TRBV6-6,-,TRBJ2-4,-,CASNRPQGTAKNIQYF,TGTGCCAGCAACAGACCCCAAGGAACGGCCAAAAACATTCAGTACTTC
TRBV5-5,TRBD1,TRBJ2-5,many,CASSSGTGKPQETQYF,TGTGCCAGCAGTTCCGGGACAGGGAAACCTCAAGAGACCCAGTACTTC
TRBV27,-,TRBJ1-2,few,CASSLSATNYGYTF,TGTGCCAGCAGTTTATCAGCCACTAACTATGGCTACACCTTC
TRBV20-1,-,TRBJ1-6,many,CSASRGDNSPLHF,TGCAGTGCTAGTCGGGGAGATAATTCACCCCTCCACTTT
TRBV6-5,TRBD1,TRBJ2-3,many,CASTYLTGDTDTQYF,TGTGCCAGCACGTACCTGACAGGGGACACAGATACGCAGTATTTT
TRBV29-1,-,TRBJ2-3,many,CSVASFTDTQYF,TGCAGCGTTGCTAGCTTCACAGATACGCAGTATTTT
TRBV29-1,TRBD1,TRBJ2-1,many,CSGTGPHEQFF,TGCAGCGGGACAGGGCCCCATGAGCAGTTCTTC
TRBV20-1,TRBD2,TRBJ2-3,many,CSASLAGGPSDTQYF,TGCAGTGCTAGCCTAGCGGGAGGGCCTTCAGATACGCAGTATTTT
TRBV20-1,TRBD2,TRBJ2-3,many,CSAIAGGPSDTQYF,TGCAGTGCTATAGCGGGAGGGCCGTCAGATACGCAGTATTTT
TRBV4-1,TRBD2,TRBJ2-7,many,CASSQVTSGDYEQYF,TGCGCCAGCAGCCAAGTGACTAGCGGGGACTACGAGCAGTACTTC
TRBV7-3,-,TRBJ2-1,many,CASSPRDFSYNEQFF,TGTGCCAGCAGCCCCCGGGACTTCTCCTACAATGAGCAGTTCTTC
TRBV4-3,-,TRBJ1-2,many,CASSRSVNYGYTF,TGCGCCAGCAGCCGATCCGTCAACTATGGCTACACCTTC
TRBV5-1,-,TRBJ1-5,many,CASTWRQPQHF,TGCGCCAGCACATGGAGACAGCCCCAGCATTTT
TRBV2,-,TRBJ1-3,many,CASSRQQGRNTIYF,TGTGCCAGCAGTAGACAACAAGGCCGAAACACCATATATTTT
TRBV4-3,-,TRBJ2-6,many,CASSQVFTNGANVLTF,TGCGCCAGCAGCCAAGTGTTTACGAATGGGGCCAACGTCCTGACTTTC
TRBV10-3,TRBD1,TRBJ2-7,many,CAISDKNRGGEQYF,TGTGCCATCAGTGATAAAAACAGGGGTGGCGAGCAGTACTTC